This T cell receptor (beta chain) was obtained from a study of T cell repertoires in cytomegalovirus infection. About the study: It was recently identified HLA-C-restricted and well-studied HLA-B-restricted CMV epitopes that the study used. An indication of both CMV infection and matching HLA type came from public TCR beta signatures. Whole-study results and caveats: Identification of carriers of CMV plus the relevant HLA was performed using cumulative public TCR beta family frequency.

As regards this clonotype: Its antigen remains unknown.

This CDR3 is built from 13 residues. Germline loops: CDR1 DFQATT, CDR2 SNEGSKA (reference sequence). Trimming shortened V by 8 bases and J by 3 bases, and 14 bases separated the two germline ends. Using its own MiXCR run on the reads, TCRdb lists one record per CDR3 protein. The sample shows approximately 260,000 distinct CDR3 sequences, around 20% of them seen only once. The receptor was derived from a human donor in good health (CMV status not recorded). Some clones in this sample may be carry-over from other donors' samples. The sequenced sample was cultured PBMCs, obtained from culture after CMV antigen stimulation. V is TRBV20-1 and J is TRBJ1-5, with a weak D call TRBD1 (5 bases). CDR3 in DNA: TGCAGTTCGACGAGGGGATCCAATCAGCCCCAGCATTTT. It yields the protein CSSTRGSNQPQHF.